The entry that follows covers one T cell receptor (beta chain) sequence. The sample has other DNA sequences that encode this CDR3 too. Only CD45RO-negative cells positively selected for CCR7 counted as naive CD8 cells, so terminally differentiated effector memory CD45RA+ cells were excluded. This entry is derived from a study of shared clonotypes between healthy human individuals. The data were produced by immunoSEQ multiplex PCR, yet TCRdb's version contains in-frame clones alone and is incomplete. The profile shows under 1 million clones, 80% to 95% of them singletons. This CDR3 spans 15 amino acids. V was clipped by 5 bases and J by 4 bases; unmatched bases: 6. Germline CDR1 and CDR2: SGHTA and FQGTGA.

The sequenced sample was naive CD8+ T cells sorted from blood. V usage is TRBV7-3 and J usage is TRBJ2-1, with 9 bases matching TRBD2. This sequence was found in a young man in good health. CDR3 amino acids: CASSLGLAKYNEQFF. The CDR3, as DNA: TGTGCCAGCAGCCTAGGACTAGCGAAATACAATGAGCAGTTCTTC.